These T cell receptor beta chains were read from a single sample in a study of regulatory T cells in long-lasting Graves disease. TCRdb called the multiplex PCR reads again in MiXCR, with one record for every CDR3 protein. The profile covers about 660,000 distinct CDR3 sequences, with roughly 30% appearing a single time and 40% to 55% taken by the ten largest. The starting material was peripheral blood mononuclear cells (PBMCs), obtained when the disease was refractory, from a patient treated with antithyroid drugs. These receptors were obtained from a female donor with Graves disease. Both conserved end residues are part of each CDR3. A D gene is named only where the DNA matches it firmly. Size is omitted from some rows. Given values are once, few, many or a class for expanded clones.

TRBD2 TRBJ2-7 few TRBV20-1 CSAKSTSGAYEQYF TGCAGTGCAAAATCGACTAGCGGGGCTTACGAGCAGTACTTC
NA TRBJ2-2 NA TRBV14 CASSQDTGKPNTGELFF TGTGCCAGCAGCCAAGATACCGGGAAGCCGAACACCGGGGAGCTGTTTTTT
TRBD1 TRBJ1-6 NA TRBV5-1 CASSPGQEFSPLHF TGCGCCAGCAGCCCAGGACAGGAGTTTTCACCCCTCCACTTT
NA TRBJ1-3 NA TRBV12-3/TRBV12-4 CASSYRTDPSGNTIYF TGTGCCAGCAGTTACCGGACAGACCCCTCTGGAAACACCATATATTTT
NA TRBJ2-3 NA TRBV3-1 CASSPSGGTNTQYF TGTGCCAGCAGCCCTTCCGGGGGAACCAATACGCAGTATTTT
TRBD2 TRBJ2-5 NA TRBV6-5 CASSYPKGLAGSETQYF TGTGCCAGCAGTTACCCGAAGGGACTAGCGGGGAGCGAGACCCAGTACTTC
NA TRBJ2-1 NA TRBV9 CASSVYEPGQTSYNEQFF TGTGCCAGCAGCGTATATGAGCCAGGCCAGACCTCCTACAATGAGCAGTTCTTC
NA TRBJ1-2 NA TRBV6-1 CASTRDRSDDYGYTF TGTGCCAGCACCAGGGACCGCTCCGACGACTATGGCTACACCTTC
NA TRBJ1-1 many TRBV28 CASRGGPSNTEAFF TGTGCCAGCCGGGGCGGGCCTTCGAACACTGAAGCTTTCTTT
NA TRBJ1-1 few TRBV25-1 CASSERKRGLNTEAFF TGTGCCAGCAGTGAAAGAAAAAGGGGCTTGAACACTGAAGCTTTCTTT
TRBD1 TRBJ2-7 many TRBV28 CASSFPGQGTYEQYF TGTGCCAGCAGCTTTCCGGGACAGGGGACCTACGAGCAGTACTTC
TRBD1 TRBJ1-1 NA TRBV9 CASSVAGGANTEAFF TGTGCCAGCAGCGTGGCAGGGGGCGCGAACACTGAAGCTTTCTTT
TRBD1 TRBJ1-2 many TRBV12-3/TRBV12-4 CASSVPGTGNGYTF TGTGCCAGCAGTGTACCCGGGACAGGGAACGGCTACACCTTC
NA TRBJ1-3 few TRBV28 CASSPPRDPTSGNTIYF TGTGCCAGCAGCCCCCCCAGGGACCCCACCTCTGGAAACACCATATATTTT
NA TRBJ1-5 NA TRBV5-1 CASSRGDVNQPQHF TGCGCCAGCAGCCGAGGGGACGTCAATCAGCCCCAGCATTTT
NA TRBJ2-7 NA TRBV6-4 CASSYSRPRRGTYEQYF TGTGCCAGCAGTTACTCGAGACCGCGACGGGGGACCTACGAGCAGTACTTC
NA TRBJ2-7 NA TRBV27 CASSWARAGGAYEQYF TGTGCCAGCAGTTGGGCGCGGGCGGGTGGGGCCTACGAGCAGTACTTC
NA TRBJ1-6 many TRBV12-3/TRBV12-4 CASSLSGTGSPLHF TGTGCCAGCAGTTTATCAGGGACCGGTTCACCCCTCCACTTT
TRBD1 TRBJ1-2 NA TRBV11-2 CASSRPGTEAGYTF TGTGCCAGCAGCAGACCCGGGACAGAGGCCGGCTACACCTTC
NA TRBJ1-2 many TRBV14 CASSQGPTAVATLLYGYTF TGTGCCAGCAGCCAAGGCCCGACAGCAGTTGCGACTCTTCTCTATGGCTACACCTTC
NA TRBJ1-1 few TRBV6-1 CASARDPLSTEAFF TGTGCCAGCGCCCGGGACCCCCTGAGTACTGAAGCTTTCTTT
NA TRBJ2-7 many TRBV28 CASSLGAGGEQYF TGTGCCAGCAGTTTAGGGGCGGGTGGCGAGCAGTACTTC